This entry lists 21 T cell receptor beta chains sequenced from one sample in a study of T cell responses to AZD1222 COVID-19 vaccine. Method: immunoSEQ multiplex PCR; TCRdb's copy keeps in-frame clones and lacks some. The data hold some 150,000 clones, with about 90% observed a single time. The source material was peripheral blood, sampled on day 0 of AZD1222 vaccination. Receptors were obtained from an adult in good health.

This sequence joins TRBV12-3 or TRBV12-4 and TRBJ1-1; no firm D call. The CDR3 extends over 12 amino acids. Trimming cost V 6 bases and J 3 bases, with 8 bases left between them. The CDR3 DNA sequence: TGTGCCAGCAGGTTTATTGACACTGAAGCTTTCTTT. This translates into CASRFIDTEAFF.

This sequence joins TRBV5-1 and TRBJ1-5, with D perhaps TRBD1 (6 bases). Germline assignment: CDR1 SGHRS and CDR2 YFSETQ. V lost 4 bases to trimming and J lost 0 bases, with 11 bases between them. The CDR3 length is 15 residues. Here the CDR3 reads CASSPTGNSNQPQHF. As DNA, the CDR3 is TGCGCCAGCAGCCCAACAGGGAATAGCAATCAGCCCCAGCATTTT.

V is TRBV18 and J is TRBJ2-7; D is perhaps TRBD1 (5 bases). This CDR3 is 14 amino acids long. With 3 bases removed from V and 2 bases from J, the gap between germline ends came to 11 bases. Per the germline V gene, CDR1 is KGHSH and CDR2 is LQKENI. The CDR3 DNA reads as TGTGCCAGCTCACCTGTCAAGGGGACCTACGAGCAGTACTTC. It yields the protein CASSPVKGTYEQYF. The whole variable domain, filled in from reference TRBV18 and TRBJ2-7, reads NAGVMQNPRHLVRRRGQEARLRCSPMKGHSHVYWYRQLPEEGLKFMVYLQKENIIDESGMPKERFSAEFPKEGPSILRIQQVVRGDSAAYFCASSPVKGTYEQYFGPGTRLTVT.

This rearrangement joins TRBV4-3 to TRBJ2-7, with 7 nucleotides matching TRBD1. V trimming: 3 bases; J trimming: 3 bases; junction bases outside the gene matches: 11. The CDR3 totals 16 residues. Per the germline V gene, CDR1 is LGHNA and CDR2 is YSLEER. The CDR3 spells CASSHVPGQEDYEQYF. CDR3 coding DNA: TGCGCCAGCAGCCACGTACCCGGACAGGAGGACTACGAGCAGTACTTC.

This chain links TRBV19 with TRBJ1-5; 9 positions match TRBD1. V gave up 7 bases and J gave up 1 base; unmatched junction bases: 5. The CDR3 consists of 15 residues. Germline loops: CDR1 LNHDA, CDR2 SQIVND (reference sequence). The CDR3 nucleotides are TGTGCCAGTACCCAGGACAGGGGAAGCAATCAGCCCCAGCATTTT. Translated, it gives CASTQDRGSNQPQHF.

This rearrangement joins TRBV18 to TRBJ1-2; 9 nucleotides align to TRBD1. From germline, CDR1 is KGHSH and CDR2 LQKENI. The J segment lost 8 bases and the V segment lost 2 bases, leaving 6 bases of the junction unmatched. CDR3 size: 14 residues. The CDR3 sequence: CASSPGTGLGGYTF. The CDR3 region has the DNA TGTGCCAGCTCACCAGGGACAGGGCTAGGAGGCTACACCTTC.

The chain joins TRBV18 to TRBJ2-1, with 9 bases fitting TRBD2. CDR1 is KGHSH, CDR2 LQKENI, per germline. CDR3 length: 16 amino acids. Losses at the gene ends were 8 bases for V and 5 bases for J; bases not matched to a gene: 13. CDR3 amino acids: CASTQTRGGQDNEQFF. Here the CDR3 DNA reads TGTGCCAGCACACAGACGCGGGGGGGCCAGGACAATGAGCAGTTCTTC. The full variable domain, completed using reference TRBV18 and TRBJ2-1, is NAGVMQNPRHLVRRRGQEARLRCSPMKGHSHVYWYRQLPEEGLKFMVYLQKENIIDESGMPKERFSAEFPKEGPSILRIQQVVRGDSAAYFCASTQTRGGQDNEQFFGPGTRLTVL.

The chain has TRBV5-1 and TRBJ1-5, with 9 bases aligning to TRBD1. The CDR3 sequence is 16 residues long. Trimming cost V 4 bases and J 2 bases; bases outside gene matches: 7. Looked up from germline, CDR1 is SGHRS and CDR2 is YFSETQ. The CDR3, as DNA: TGCGCCAGCAGCCCAGGGACAGGGATCGGCAATCAGCCCCAGCATTTT. It yields the protein CASSPGTGIGNQPQHF. The entire variable domain, with the rest obtained from reference TRBV5-1 and TRBJ1-5, is as follows: KAGVTQTPRYLIKTRGQQVTLSCSPISGHRSVSWYQQTPGQGLQFLFEYFSETQRNKGNFPGRFSGRQFSNSRSEMNVSTLELGDSALYLCASSPGTGIGNQPQHFGDGTRLSIL.

The CDR3 nucleotides are TGTGCCTGGAGTCATGGACATGTTAGCTACGAGCAGTACTTC. Protein product: CAWSHGHVSYEQYF. The chain joins TRBV30 to TRBJ2-7; TRBD1 is a possible D gene (5 bases). This CDR3 spans 14 amino acids. V lost 2 bases and J lost 3, with 14 bases in between. CDR1 is GTSNPN and CDR2 is SVGIG in the germline V gene (reference sequence).

The J gene is TRBJ2-1, the V gene TRBV5-6; D gene unclear. Germline V gene lookup returns CDR1 SGHDT and CDR2 YYEEEE. This CDR3 comprises 14 residues. V dropped 0 bases and J dropped 8 bases, with 12 bases sitting between them. Here the CDR3 reads CASSLDHIIHEQFF. CDR3 nucleotides: TGTGCCAGCAGCTTGGACCACATCATCCATGAGCAGTTCTTC. Supplemented by reference TRBV5-6 and TRBJ2-1, the full variable domain reads DAGVTQSPTHLIKTRGQQVTLRCSPKSGHDTVSWYQQALGQGPQFIFQYYEEEERQRGNFPDRFSGHQFPNYSSELNVNALLLGDSALYLCASSLDHIIHEQFFGPGTRLTVL.

The V gene is TRBV4-3, the J gene TRBJ1-4, with unresolved D. Germline V gene data show CDR1 as LGHNA and CDR2 as YSLEER. The CDR3 has 17 amino acids. The V gene lost 3 bases and the J gene lost 0 bases, with 14 bases spanning the gap. CDR3 nucleotide sequence: TGCGCCAGCAGCCACTTTCCGTCAGAAACAACTAATGAAAAACTGTTTTTT. It codes for CASSHFPSETTNEKLFF.

The chain is built from TRBV4-3 and TRBJ1-3; TRBD1 aligns across 7 bases. V trimming: 0 bases; J trimming: 4 bases; junction bases outside the gene matches: 6. CDR1 is LGHNA, CDR2 YSLEER, per germline. The CDR3 runs 16 residues. The CDR3, as DNA: TGCGCCAGCAGCCAAGATCTCCAGGGGGAAGGAAACACCATATATTTT. Residues: CASSQDLQGEGNTIYF.

This clone has just one count. The chain joins TRBV11-3 to TRBJ1-1; possible D gene TRBD1, 5 bases. V lost 6 bases and J 3 bases, leaving 11 bases between the germline ends. The CDR3 consists of 13 residues. The germline V gene has CDR1 SGHNT and CDR2 YENEEA. CDR3 loop: CASSGAGDTEAFF. The CDR3 bases are TGTGCCAGCAGTGGCGCGGGGGACACTGAAGCTTTCTTT. The variable domain in full, completed from reference TRBV11-3 and TRBJ1-1, reads EAGVVQSPRYKIIEKKQPVAFWCNPISGHNTLYWYLQNLGQGPELLIRYENEEAVDDSQLPKDRFSAERLKGVDSTLKIQPAELGDSAVYLCASSGAGDTEAFFGQGTRLTVV.

The J gene is TRBJ1-6, the V gene TRBV15; weak D call: TRBD1 (5 bases). Trimming took 1 base from V and 8 from J, leaving 9 bases between them. CDR1 is LNHNV and CDR2 is YYDKDF in the germline V gene (reference sequence). The CDR3 totals 14 residues. In DNA, the CDR3 is TGTGCCACCAGCAGAGCCAGGGAGCATTCACCCCTCCACTTT. Its translation is CATSRAREHSPLHF.

V is TRBV5-1 and J is TRBJ1-2, with D tentatively TRBD1 (6 bases). The ends were cut back, 4 bases at V and 2 bases at J, with 15 bases in the middle. Germline V gene lookup returns CDR1 SGHRS and CDR2 YFSETQ. CDR3 length equals 15 residues. The CDR3 protein is CASSLRDMPNYGYTF. The CDR3 DNA reads as TGCGCCAGCAGCCTACGGGACATGCCAAACTATGGCTACACCTTC.

DNA of the CDR3: TGCGCCAGCAGCTCTTCGACTAGCGGGGGGGCGGACAATGAGCAGTTCTTC. Amino acids: CASSSSTSGGADNEQFF. The chain combines TRBV5-1 with TRBJ2-1; 14 bases are a match to TRBD2. V was pared by 3 bases and J by 5 bases, with 7 bases of the junction left unmatched. The germline gives CDR1 SGHRS, CDR2 YFSETQ. The CDR3 runs to 17 residues.

V gene TRBV5-4 combines with J gene TRBJ2-7; 11 nucleotides match TRBD2. CDR1 SGHNT and CDR2 YYREEE come from the germline V gene (reference sequence). After removal of 4 bases from V and 3 bases from J, the junction contained 6 bases not matched to a gene. CDR3 size: 15 residues. The CDR3 sequence: CASSLAGGPYYEQYF. CDR3 nucleotide sequence: TGTGCCAGCAGCCTAGCGGGGGGCCCATACTACGAGCAGTACTTC.

The chain is built from TRBV7-9 and TRBJ1-1, with D tentatively TRBD1 (6 bases). The V end was cut by 5 bases, the J end by 7 bases, with 14 bases between. Germline loops: CDR1 SEHNR, CDR2 FQNEAQ (reference sequence). CDR3 length equals 13 residues. CDR3 in DNA: TGTGCCAGCAGCCTCCCCCAGGGGTTTGAAGCTTTCTTT. Translated: CASSLPQGFEAFF.

The chain joins TRBV9 to TRBJ2-3; possibly TRBD2 for D (6 bases). Trimming shortened V by 0 bases and J by 0 bases, and 8 bases separated the two germline ends. CDR1 is SGDLS and CDR2 is YYNGEE in the germline V gene. CDR3 length: 15 residues. The CDR3 loop reads CASSVAGVSTDTQYF. CDR3 in DNA: TGTGCCAGCAGCGTAGCGGGGGTGAGCACAGATACGCAGTATTTT.

The chain couples TRBV15 to TRBJ1-1, with 7 bases identical to TRBD1. CDR1 is LNHNV, CDR2 YYDKDF, per germline (reference sequence). Losses at the gene ends were 5 bases for V and 1 base for J; bases not matched to a gene: 1. This CDR3 is 13 amino acids long. The chain's CDR3 is CATSRQGNTEAFF. The CDR3, as DNA: TGTGCCACCAGCCGACAGGGGAACACTGAAGCTTTCTTT.

The genes are TRBV7-9 and TRBJ1-4; unclear D gene. The CDR3 totals 15 residues. Germline CDR1 reads SEHNR; CDR2 reads FQNEAQ (reference sequence). Deletions cut 6 bases from V and 8 bases from J, with 19 bases between. The DNA for the CDR3 is TGTGCCAGCAGTCCAACTCAGACCCCTGGGGAAAAACTGTTTTTT. Translating it yields CASSPTQTPGEKLFF.